This T cell receptor (beta chain) was identified in a study of tumor and adjacent non-tumor tissue in lung cancer. The study, taken as a whole, reports: In normal lung, the top 100 clones were significantly more dominant than in tumor.

RNA was extracted from bulk tissue without any cell sorting. This non-tumor lung sample came from over 3 cm beyond the tumor edge. Between August and November 2014, newly diagnosed, chemotherapy-naive lung cancer patients underwent thoracic surgery in China. This clonotype appeared many times. Its antigen remains unknown. V gave up 3 bases and J gave up 12 bases, with 13 bases separating them. From germline, CDR1 is SGHTS and CDR2 YDEGEE. The CDR3 length is 12 residues. The library came from three nested PCR rounds adapted from ARM-PCR protocols. From the multiplex PCR reads, TCRdb called clonotypes with MiXCR, one entry per CDR3 protein. The table records fewer than 75,000 distinct CDR3 sequences, around 76% of them present only once.

Specimen: distant non-tumor lung tissue. The TCR sequence derives from a man between 60 and 75 years old with non-small cell lung cancer. The chain is built from TRBV5-8 and TRBJ2-1; D uncertain. The CDR3 spells CASSYPPLVQFF. The CDR3 DNA sequence: TGTGCCAGCAGCTATCCACCTCTCGTGCAGTTCTTC.